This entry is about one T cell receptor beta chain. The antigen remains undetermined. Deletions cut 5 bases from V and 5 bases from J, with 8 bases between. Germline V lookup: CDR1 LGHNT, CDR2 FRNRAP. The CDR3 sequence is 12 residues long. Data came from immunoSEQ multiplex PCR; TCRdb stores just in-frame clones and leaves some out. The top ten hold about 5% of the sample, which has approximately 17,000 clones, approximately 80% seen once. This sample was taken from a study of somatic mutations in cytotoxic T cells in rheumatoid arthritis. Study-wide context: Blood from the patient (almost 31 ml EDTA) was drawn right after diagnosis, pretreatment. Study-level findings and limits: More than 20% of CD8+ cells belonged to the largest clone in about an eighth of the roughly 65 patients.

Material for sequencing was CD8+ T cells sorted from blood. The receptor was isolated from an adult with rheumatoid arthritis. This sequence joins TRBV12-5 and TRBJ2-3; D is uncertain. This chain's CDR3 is CASGPGGDTQYF. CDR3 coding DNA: TGTGCTAGTGGTCCAGGTGGAGATACGCAGTATTTT.